This T cell receptor (beta chain) was profiled in a study of shared clonotypes between healthy human individuals. This clone was counted a single time. As yet, its antigen is unknown. The test was conducted at deep level. Template for every sorted-subset replicate PCR totaled around 200 ng DNA, about 30,000 T cell genomes. The repertoire was sequenced with immunoSEQ multiplex PCR; TCRdb's copy has only in-frame clones and lacks some. Of 600,000 to 750,000 clones detected, 72% appear once; the ten largest clones hold about 1.8%. Notes on the study in general: Lower generation probabilities were found for non-shared clonotypes than for those shared by all four donors.

CD4+ cells yielded CD45RA+ naive and CD45RA-negative memory subsets. Material for sequencing was memory CD4+ T cells sorted from blood. Subset in this sample: CD45RA-negative fraction. The receptor's source is a woman under 40 in good health.

DNA of the CDR3: TGTGCTAGTGGCCCACTCGTCAGTGGTTTCGGGGGCACAGATACGCAGTATTTT. This codes for CASGPLVSGFGGTDTQYF. The rearrangement joins TRBV12-5 to TRBJ2-3, with a weak D call TRBD2 (5 bases). This CDR3 comprises 18 residues. V was shortened by 6 bases and J by 1 base, with 23 bases between the two germline ends. CDR1 is LGHNT, CDR2 FRNRAP, per germline.